Presented here are 24 T cell receptor beta chains from one specimen sequenced in a study of T cells in Graves' hyperthyroidism and ophthalmopathy. TCR beta CDR3 regions were amplified from RNA. TCR CDR3 regions were first amplified by RT-PCR with HTBI primers. TCRdb independently ran MiXCR on the multiplex PCR reads; one entry per CDR3 protein. The table records 45,000 or so distinct CDR3 sequences, approximately 49% of them present only once. Sequencing used peripheral blood or thyroid tissue (not recorded which). The source is a woman aged 50 to 60 with Graves' hyperthyroidism.

The CDR3 region is CSVGEGGGTEAFF. DNA for the CDR3: TGCAGCGTCGGGGAAGGGGGCGGCACTGAAGCTTTCTTT. The chain uses TRBV29-1 and TRBJ1-1; 7 bases align to TRBD1. The CDR3 is 13 amino acids. V gave up 6 bases and J gave up 4 bases; unmatched junction bases: 8. The germline CDR1 and CDR2 sequences are SQVTM and ANQGSEA.

This clonotype has at least ten counts. This sequence joins TRBV5-8 and TRBJ2-3, with TRBD2 matching 8 bases. Germline lookup yields CDR1 SGHTS and CDR2 YDEGEE. With 1 base clipped from V and 0 bases from J, the junction kept 4 bases outside the gene matches. This CDR3 spans 16 amino acids. CDR3 nucleotide sequence: TGTGCCAGCAGCTTGTTTTCGGGAGGGAGCACAGATACGCAGTATTTT. Translated: CASSLFSGGSTDTQYF.

With respect to this clonotype: One end of the junction is discordant with germline, which a read error may explain. The chain combines TRBV5-1 with TRBJ2-2, with 10 nucleotides matching TRBD1. Germline CDR1 reads SGHRS; CDR2 reads YFSETQ. The CDR3 runs to 16 residues. In nucleotides, the CDR3 is TGCGCCAGCAGCCGGACAGGGGGGGCGAACACCGGGGAGCTGCTTTTT. As protein: CASSRTGGANTGELLF.

This clonotype was seen repeatedly, ten times or more. This sequence joins TRBV5-1 and TRBJ2-3, with D possibly TRBD2 on 6 matching bases. The CDR3 covers 14 residues. V was shortened by 5 bases and J by 3 bases, with 13 bases between the two germline ends. The germline CDR1 and CDR2 sequences are SGHRS and YFSETQ. The CDR3 coding sequence is TGCGCCAGCAGTCCAAGGGACTTGACAGATACGCAGTATTTT. This gives the protein CASSPRDLTDTQYF.

The chain combines TRBV19 with TRBJ2-2; tentative D call: TRBD1 (6 bases). V lost 6 bases to trimming and J lost 5 bases, with 10 bases between them. Germline V gene lookup returns CDR1 LNHDA and CDR2 SQIVND (reference sequence). There are 13 residues in the CDR3. CDR3 amino acids: CASSIRGTGELFF. CDR3 DNA sequence: TGTGCCAGTAGCATTAGGGGGACCGGGGAGCTGTTTTTT.

The CDR3, as DNA: TGCAGTGCTAGAGTATGGGACAGGGGGAATTCACCCCTCCACTTT. Its translation: CSARVWDRGNSPLHF. The chain is built from TRBV20-1 and TRBJ1-6; TRBD1 matches 11 bases. There are 15 residues in the CDR3. V dropped 1 base and J dropped 7; count of bases not matched to a gene: 3. In germline, CDR1 is DFQATT, CDR2 SNEGSKA (reference sequence).

This clonotype was detected ten times or more. This chain connects TRBV6-2 or TRBV6-3 to TRBJ2-7, with D uncertain. Looked up from germline, CDR1 is MNHEY and CDR2 is SVGEGT. The CDR3 sequence is 13 residues long. Trimming pared 2 bases from V and 5 bases from J, leaving 10 bases between. This CDR3 is CASSYAGRNEQYF. CDR3 DNA: TGTGCCAGCAGTTACGCAGGTCGCAACGAGCAGTACTTC.

Many counts were recorded for this clonotype. The V and J genes are TRBV19 and TRBJ1-5; 8 bases are shared with TRBD1. CDR1 and CDR2 from the germline V gene are LNHDA and SQIVND (reference sequence). The CDR3 contains 15 residues. Trimming took 3 bases from V and 13 from J; bases not matched to a gene: 14. The chain's CDR3 is CASSIFVDRVWEQHF. DNA for the CDR3: TGTGCCAGTAGTATTTTCGTGGACAGGGTTTGGGAACAGCATTTT.

This clonotype was detected ten times or more. This chain joins TRBV7-2 and TRBJ1-6, with D possibly being TRBD1 (5 bases). V dropped 6 bases and J dropped 7 bases, with 19 bases sitting between them. Germline CDR1 is SGHTA and CDR2 is FQGNSA. The CDR3 length is 16 residues. The DNA of the CDR3 is TGTGCCAGCAGTCCTAACCCGGGGGGAGTCAATTCACCCCTCCACTTT. This encodes CASSPNPGGVNSPLHF.

Many counts were recorded for this clonotype. The chain has TRBV10-3 and TRBJ2-7, with 7 bases fitting TRBD1. The CDR3 loop spans 13 amino acids. From germline, CDR1 is ENHRY and CDR2 SYGVKD. The ends lost 6 bases at V and 2 bases at J; junction bases unmatched: 4. DNA for the CDR3: TGTGCCATCAGGAGGGGACAGACCTACGAGCAGTACTTC. The encoded protein is CAIRRGQTYEQYF.

As for this clonotype: At one boundary the junction diverges from the germline segment, which might be a read error. CDR3 in DNA: TGCAACGTTGGGGTGGGAGTACTGGGCTACGAGCAGTACTTC. Translated, it gives CNVGVGVLGYEQYF. This chain joins TRBV29-1 and TRBJ2-7; possibly TRBD2 for D (5 bases). This CDR3 is built from 14 residues. CDR1 and CDR2 (germline): SQVTM, ANQGSEA.

V is TRBV20-1 and J is TRBJ2-5, with D possibly being TRBD1 or TRBD2 (5 bases each). Trimming stripped 3 bases from V and 0 bases from J, with 8 bases between. This CDR3 spans 13 amino acids. Looked up from germline, CDR1 is DFQATT and CDR2 is SNEGSKA (reference sequence). The CDR3 reads CSASGAYQETQYF. CDR3 DNA sequence: TGCAGTGCTAGCGGGGCGTACCAAGAGACCCAGTACTTC.

The gene calls are TRBV19 and TRBJ2-7; 9 nucleotides align to TRBD2. The CDR3 has 15 residues. The V gene end was trimmed by 3 bases and the J gene end by 3 bases; junction bases not matched to a gene: 6. Per germline, CDR1 LNHDA and CDR2 SQIVND (reference sequence). The CDR3 coding sequence is TGTGCCAGTAGTATGGGAGGAGCGGGAGGCTACGAGCAGTACTTC. This sequence encodes CASSMGGAGGYEQYF.

This clonotype was recorded many times. The chain carries TRBV14 and TRBJ2-7; 10 nucleotides match TRBD1. The V gene's germline CDR1 is SGHDN and CDR2 FVKESK. The junction had 6 bases not matched to a gene; V was cut back by 2 bases and J by 2 bases. The CDR3 length is 16 residues. CDR3 residues: CASSQLTGGAAYEQYF. In DNA, the CDR3 is TGTGCCAGCAGCCAACTGACAGGGGGCGCGGCCTACGAGCAGTACTTC.

This clonotype was detected ten times or more. The V call is TRBV4-1, the J call TRBJ2-2; D is undetermined. The CDR3 runs to 16 residues. Germline V gene data show CDR1 as MGHRA and CDR2 as YSYEKL. The V and J ends lost 1 base and 3 bases respectively, with 12 bases between them. CDR3: CASSQVTGTHTGELFF. The CDR3 DNA follows: TGCGCCAGCAGCCAAGTAACGGGTACTCACACCGGGGAGCTGTTTTTT.

The chain combines TRBV12-3 or TRBV12-4 with TRBJ2-7; tentative D call: TRBD1 (6 bases). Trimming shortened V by 7 bases and J by 1 base, and 11 bases separated the two germline ends. The CDR3 has 13 residues. The CDR3 reads CASTTGSSYEQYF. The CDR3 DNA reads as TGTGCCAGCACCACAGGGAGTTCCTACGAGCAGTACTTC.

The chain combines TRBV29-1 with TRBJ1-2; TRBD1 is a possible D gene (6 bases). Germline loops: CDR1 SQVTM, CDR2 ANQGSEA. V lost 7 bases and J lost 3, with 15 bases in between. This CDR3 region has 13 residues. The CDR3 spells CSAGQGRDYGYTF. The CDR3 DNA sequence: TGCAGCGCGGGCCAGGGGAGGGACTATGGCTACACCTTC.

This clonotype appeared many times. The genes are TRBV19 and TRBJ2-7; TRBD1 agrees at 10 bases. The ends lost 3 bases at V and 1 base at J; junction bases unmatched: 3. Germline assignment: CDR1 LNHDA and CDR2 SQIVND (reference sequence). This CDR3 region has 15 residues. Written as DNA, the CDR3 is TGTGCCAGTAGTATCGGACAGGGGGGATCCTACGAGCAGTACTTC. Amino acid sequence: CASSIGQGGSYEQYF.

V and J are TRBV29-1 and TRBJ1-2; D unresolved. This CDR3 spans 11 amino acids. The V and J ends lost 5 bases and 12 bases respectively, with 16 bases between them. The germline CDR1 and CDR2 sequences are SQVTM and ANQGSEA. The CDR3 loop reads CSVWADSGNTF. CDR3 coding DNA: TGCAGCGTTTGGGCAGACTCTGGAAACACCTTC. The entire variable domain, with the rest obtained from reference TRBV29-1 and TRBJ1-2, is as follows: SAVISQKPSRDICQRGTSLTIQCQVDSQVTMMFWYRQQPGQSLTLIATANQGSEATYESGFVIDKFPISRPNLTFSTLTVSNMSPEDSSIYLCSVWADSGNTFGSGTRLTVV.

This clonotype was found many times. The V call is TRBV7-2, the J call TRBJ2-5, with 7 positions matching TRBD1. Trimming cost V 5 bases and J 4 bases; bases outside gene matches: 7. CDR3 length: 14 amino acids. Per the germline V gene, CDR1 is SGHTA and CDR2 is FQGNSA. CDR3 nucleotides: TGTGCCAGCAGCCCCCGACAGGGTTTAGAGACCCAGTACTTC. Translation gives CASSPRQGLETQYF.

This clonotype was seen repeatedly, ten times or more. The genes are TRBV3-1 and TRBJ2-7; D remains unclear. The V end was cut by 3 bases, the J end by 3 bases, with 6 bases between. The CDR3 contains 12 residues. Looked up from germline, CDR1 is LGHDT and CDR2 is YNNKEL (reference sequence). CDR3 in amino acids: CASSQTIYEQYF. DNA of the CDR3: TGTGCCAGCAGCCAGACAATCTACGAGCAGTACTTC.

The chain couples TRBV7-6 to TRBJ2-5; 7 bases map to TRBD2. CDR3 size: 12 residues. J lost 3 bases, V lost 5 bases, and 0 bases had no gene match. CDR1 and CDR2 from the germline V gene are SGHVS and FNYEAQ. The CDR3 here is CASSSGKETQYF. DNA of the CDR3: TGTGCCAGCAGCAGCGGGAAAGAGACCCAGTACTTC.

This clonotype was detected many times. The chain has TRBV19 and TRBJ2-3; 11 bases align to TRBD2. This CDR3 has 16 residues. V gave up 3 bases and J gave up 0 bases; unmatched junction bases: 2. CDR1 is LNHDA, CDR2 SQIVND, per germline (reference sequence). The CDR3 here is CASSILAGGSTDTQYF. Here the CDR3 DNA reads TGTGCCAGTAGTATCTTAGCGGGAGGGAGCACAGATACGCAGTATTTT.

This clonotype was counted ten times or more. The chain employs TRBV7-3 and TRBJ2-3; 13 bases agree with TRBD2. Germline CDR1 and CDR2: SGHTA and FQGTGA. The CDR3 loop spans 17 amino acids. Trimming removed 5 bases from V and 1 base from J; junction bases left unmatched: 6. The CDR3 DNA reads as TGTGCCAGCAGCGCTACTAGCGGGAGGGCAGGCACAGATACGCAGTATTTT. Its protein is CASSATSGRAGTDTQYF.